The T cell receptor (beta chain) described here comes from a study of blood T cell repertoires in COVID-19. The CDR3 extends over 20 amino acids. Germline V gene sequence: CDR1 SGHNT, CDR2 YYREEE (reference sequence). J was trimmed by 0 bases and V by 6 bases; bases with no gene match: 12. Profiling relied on immunoSEQ multiplex PCR, and the TCRdb table lists in-frame clones only, not all of them. The sample has roughly 400,000 clones, roughly 90% seen once; the top ten hold about 1.7%. V and J are TRBV5-4 and TRBJ2-1; TRBD2 matches at 16 bases. What was sequenced was PBMCs or T cells enriched from blood (not recorded which). This TCR was sampled from a woman in her 30s who had recovered from COVID-19. CDR3: CASNGVRGLAGGNSYNEQFF. CDR3 DNA sequence: TGTGCCAGCAACGGAGTCCGGGGACTAGCGGGAGGGAACTCCTACAATGAGCAGTTCTTC.